This TCR beta chain originates from a study of T cells in Graves' hyperthyroidism and ophthalmopathy. RNA transcripts gave rise to amplified TCR beta CDR3 regions. TCR CDR3 regions were first amplified by RT-PCR with HTBI primers. MiXCR was run by TCRdb on the multiplex PCR reads, yielding one entry per CDR3 protein. The sample lists 500,000 to 650,000 distinct CDR3 sequences; 20% were seen once. Patients were excluded for uncontrolled infection, other autoimmune disease, pregnancy or lactation. As concerns this clonotype: No antigen is known for it.

Trimming removed 7 bases from V and 4 bases from J, with 13 bases in between. The CDR3 is 14 residues long. Per the germline V gene, CDR1 is MNHEY and CDR2 is SVGEGT. Study-level results: In the blood, most expanded thyroid clonotypes above 0.001 appeared as well.

This chain joins TRBV6-2 or TRBV6-3 and TRBJ1-4, with a tentative D call TRBD1 (5 bases). The clonotype was recovered from a man aged 40-50 years with Graves' ophthalmopathy. The sequenced sample consisted of blood. The CDR3 is CASIPGGGNEKLFF. CDR3 DNA: TGTGCCAGCATCCCGGGGGGAGGTAATGAAAAACTGTTTTTT.